This T cell receptor (beta chain) was captured by sequencing in a study of control samples from healthy donors and cancer patients. Produced via immunoSEQ multiplex PCR; TCRdb's table is partial and in-frame only. The repertoire consists of approximately 86,000 clones, with 85% to 95% occurring once and the leading ten covering approximately 1.5%. Between the trimmed V and J ends, which lost 2 bases and 1 base, there was a span of 14 bases. The CDR3 runs 16 residues. Germline V gives CDR1 MNHEY, CDR2 SVGAGI. This clone was seen just once. The sample taken for sequencing was blood. J is TRBJ1-2 and V is TRBV6-5; a possible D gene is TRBD1 (6 bases). The TCR sequence derives from a woman in her twenties or thirties in good health. DNA for the CDR3: TGTGCCAGCAGTTACCTTGCAGGGGCCCTTAACTATGGCTACACCTTC. Translation gives CASSYLAGALNYGYTF.